This T cell receptor beta chain is from a study of blood T cell repertoires in COVID-19 (dated by TCRdb to about 2020). Background on the whole study: The collaborator samples originated in the United States, Italy and Spain and spanned the acute and convalescent phases of COVID-19. The material from the prospective study consisted of cDNA or gDNA derived from T cells, B-cell-depleted T cells, or PBMCs. Deeply sampled blood TCRbeta repertoires from subjects exposed to, actively infected with, or recovered from COVID-19 were included in the dataset. A freely available public database, intended as a resource for researchers studying the immune response to SARS-CoV-2, is where the repertoires were released. Samples were obtained from the ongoing ImmuneRACE study (first 160 participants) and from 1,254 subjects provided by 6 global collaborators. Sample metadata almost always included a de-identified subject ID, COVID-19 status, age in years and sex. Where available, HLA class I and class II types were taken from metadata supplied by the sample provider and were not determined by assay-based typing. General conclusions and limits of the study: Clinical and demographic metadata were provided uncurated, with the amount varying by source and participant.

Collaborating institutions collected whole blood in K2EDTA tubes following their own protocols. For TCRbeta analysis, collaborators shipped samples as frozen whole blood, isolated PBMCs, or DNA extracted from either of those sample types. In regard to this clone: It has no known antigen specificity. Base qualities are not recorded, but no much larger clone differs from it by a single base.

Spanning cysteine to phenylalanine, the CDR3 consists of 13 amino acids. This entry keeps only the CDR3 DNA: 39 bases, framed from base 1. CDR1 and CDR2 are drawn from the germline V gene: SNHLY, FYNNEI. V loses 4 bases at its end and J loses 4 bases; junction bases beyond the gene matches: 2. The immunoSEQ Assay, a bias-controlled multiplex PCR, was used to amplify TCRbeta CDR3 regions from genomic DNA. Under the source paper's analysis protocol: Within the assay, amplification of reference gene primers was used to estimate how many nucleated cells each sample contained. To quantify the absolute abundance of each unique TCRbeta CDR3 rearrangement, sequence reads were collapsed and filtered. Productive Simpson clonality was computed per sample as the square root of Simpson's diversity index over productive rearrangements. Imported from immuneACCESS, the table was reduced by TCRdb to in-frame sequences with V and J called. These copies leave out some clones; in studies compared against another copy, an unresolved V gene accounts for under half, and the cause of the remainder is not known. That table supplies the V and J calls and clone size; D and trimming were determined from the DNA. The sample table shows fewer than 85,000 clones, and approximately 90% are seen once. About 9.6% of the sample is taken by the ten largest.

The chain uses TRBV2 and TRBJ2-7; 9 middle bases align to TRBD1. Sequenced: peripheral blood. The sequence came from a human donor in a cohort sampled during active COVID-19. The CDR3 reads as follows: CASSGDRAYEQYF. In nucleotides, the sequence is TGTGCCAGCAGTGGGGACAGGGCTTACGAGCAGTACTTC. Joined to the reference TRBV2 and TRBJ2-7 proteins, this CDR3 gives the full variable domain: EPEVTQTPSHQVTQMGQEVILRCVPISNHLYFYWYRQILGQKVEFLVSFYNNEISEKSEIFDDQFSVERPDGSNFTLKIRSTKLEDSAMYFCASSGDRAYEQYFGPGTRLTVT.